The 9 T cell receptor beta chains reported below all come from one sample, sequenced in a study of Graves' ophthalmopathy and Graves' hyperthyroidism. Amplified material comprised TCR beta CDR3 regions derived from RNA transcripts. HTBI-primed RT-PCR formed the first round, and a multiplex PCR formed the second. MiXCR, run by TCRdb on the multiplex PCR reads, gives a single entry per CDR3 protein. The sample shows some 400,000 distinct CDR3 sequences, around 16% of them seen only once. The specimen was peripheral blood. The receptors derive from a young woman with Graves' ophthalmopathy.

This clonotype was seen ten or more times. The chain is built from TRBV2 and TRBJ1-3, with D hard to call. V was cut by 8 bases and J by 0 bases, with 8 bases left in between. Germline V CDR1 and CDR2: SNHLY, FYNNEI. This CDR3 comprises 13 residues. The CDR3 coding sequence is TGTGCCAGCGGGAGGAGCTCTGGAAACACCATATATTTT. Protein product: CASGRSSGNTIYF.

This clonotype was seen repeatedly, ten times or more. The V call is TRBV7-2, the J call TRBJ1-2, with D uncertain. V was trimmed by 4 bases and J by 0 bases, leaving 21 bases between them. Per the germline V gene, CDR1 is SGHTA and CDR2 is FQGNSA. The CDR3 totals 18 residues. The CDR3 reads CASSSNLGGRSTNYGYTF. In DNA, the CDR3 is TGTGCCAGCAGCTCGAATTTAGGAGGACGGTCTACTAACTATGGCTACACCTTC.

In its sample, this clonotype was seen many times. V is TRBV19 and J is TRBJ1-6; TRBD1 aligns across 10 bases. Germline V gives CDR1 LNHDA, CDR2 SQIVND (reference sequence). V lost 4 bases, J lost 8 bases, and 2 bases stayed unmatched. The CDR3 spans 14 residues. CDR3: CASSTTGGYSPLHF. CDR3 coding DNA: TGTGCCAGTAGTACGACAGGGGGCTATTCACCCCTCCACTTT.

This clonotype was counted at least ten times. V gene TRBV30 combines with J gene TRBJ2-2; TRBD1 matches 7 bases. The CDR3 has 13 residues. Looked up from germline, CDR1 is GTSNPN and CDR2 is SVGIG (reference sequence). Trimming took 8 bases from V and 3 from J; bases not matched to a gene: 6. CDR3 residues: CALDGTDTGELFF. In DNA form, the CDR3 reads TGTGCCCTGGACGGGACAGACACCGGGGAGCTGTTTTTT.

The table lists this clonotype with many counts. CDR3 nucleotides: TGTGCCAGCAGATTGGGACTAGCGGAGCAAGAGACCCAGTACTTC. Encoded protein: CASRLGLAEQETQYF. The rearrangement links TRBV7-9 to TRBJ2-5; 11 nucleotides line up with TRBD2. Per germline, CDR1 SEHNR and CDR2 FQNEAQ (reference sequence). The CDR3 spans 15 residues. V shed 6 bases and J 2 bases; nucleotides not matched to a gene: 5.

In this sample, this clonotype turned up many times. The chain combines TRBV4-3 with TRBJ2-7; perhaps TRBD1 as D (6 bases). Germline lookup yields CDR1 LGHNA and CDR2 YSLEER. The V end was cut by 4 bases, the J end by 3 bases, with 10 bases between. CDR3 length: 13 amino acids. Here the CDR3 DNA reads TGCGCCAGCAGCCGGGGGCCGAACTACGAGCAGTACTTC. Its translation: CASSRGPNYEQYF.

This clonotype was observed many times. The chain couples TRBV28 to TRBJ1-6; possibly TRBD1 for D (5 bases). V shed 6 bases and J shed 6 bases, with 18 bases lying between them. The CDR3 is 16 amino acids. Looked up from germline, CDR1 is MDHEN and CDR2 is SYDVKM. DNA of the CDR3: TGTGCCAGCAGCCTCCACGAAGGGAGGGGTAATTCACCCCTCCACTTT. Translation: CASSLHEGRGNSPLHF.

Ten or more counts support this clonotype. The rearrangement uses TRBV28 and TRBJ2-2; perhaps TRBD2 as D (5 bases). Between the trimmed V and J ends, which lost 2 bases and 6 bases, there was a span of 16 bases. Germline lookup yields CDR1 MDHEN and CDR2 SYDVKM. The CDR3 has 16 residues. In nucleotides, the CDR3 is TGTGCCAGCAGTTTAAGAGGGCCCCTTGGGGCCGGGGAGCTGTTTTTT. This sequence encodes CASSLRGPLGAGELFF.

This clonotype was seen at least ten times. The chain employs TRBV30 and TRBJ1-5; D gene unclear. V was trimmed by 1 base and J by 0 bases, leaving 4 bases between them. Germline CDR1 GTSNPN, CDR2 SVGIG (reference sequence). This CDR3 spans 13 amino acids. The CDR3 nucleotides read TGTGCCTGGAGTGGAAGTAGCAATCAGCCCCAGCATTTT. Amino acid sequence: CAWSGSSNQPQHF.